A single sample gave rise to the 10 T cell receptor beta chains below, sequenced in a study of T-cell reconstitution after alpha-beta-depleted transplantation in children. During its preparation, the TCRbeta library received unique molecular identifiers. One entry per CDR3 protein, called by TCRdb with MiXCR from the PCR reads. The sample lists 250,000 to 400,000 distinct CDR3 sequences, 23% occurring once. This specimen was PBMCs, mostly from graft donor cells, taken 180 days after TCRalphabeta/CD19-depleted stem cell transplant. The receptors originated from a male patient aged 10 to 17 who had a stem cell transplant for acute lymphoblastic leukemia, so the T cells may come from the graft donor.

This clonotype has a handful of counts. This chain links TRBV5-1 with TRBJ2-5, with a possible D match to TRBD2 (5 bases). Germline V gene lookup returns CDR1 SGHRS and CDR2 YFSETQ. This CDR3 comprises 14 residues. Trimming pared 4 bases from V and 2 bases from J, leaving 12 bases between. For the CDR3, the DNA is TGCGCCAGCAGCCCCCTCGGGGTACAAGAGACCCAGTACTTC. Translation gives CASSPLGVQETQYF.

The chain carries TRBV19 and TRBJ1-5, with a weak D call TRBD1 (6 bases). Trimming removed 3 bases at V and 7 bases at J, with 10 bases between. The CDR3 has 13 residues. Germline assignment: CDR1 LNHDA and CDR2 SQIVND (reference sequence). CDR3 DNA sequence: TGTGCCAGTAGTATCCTCGGGGGCCAGCCCCAGCATTTT. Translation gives CASSILGGQPQHF.

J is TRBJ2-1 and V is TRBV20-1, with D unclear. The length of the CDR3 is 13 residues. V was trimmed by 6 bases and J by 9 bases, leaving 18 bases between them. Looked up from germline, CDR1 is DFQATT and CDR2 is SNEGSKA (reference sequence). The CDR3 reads CSAPRTPRGEQFF. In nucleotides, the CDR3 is TGCAGTGCCCCCAGGACCCCACGCGGTGAGCAGTTCTTC.

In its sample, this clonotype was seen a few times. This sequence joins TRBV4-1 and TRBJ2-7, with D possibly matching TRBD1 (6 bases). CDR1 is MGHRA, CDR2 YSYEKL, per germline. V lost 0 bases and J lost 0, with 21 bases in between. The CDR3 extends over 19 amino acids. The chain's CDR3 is CASSQDSAQFGQSSYEQYF. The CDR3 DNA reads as TGCGCCAGCAGCCAAGATTCGGCCCAATTCGGACAGAGCTCCTACGAGCAGTACTTC.

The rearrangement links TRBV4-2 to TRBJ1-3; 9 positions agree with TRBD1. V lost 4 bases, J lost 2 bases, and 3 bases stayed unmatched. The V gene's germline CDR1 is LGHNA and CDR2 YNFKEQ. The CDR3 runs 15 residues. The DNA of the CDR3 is TGTGCCAGCAGCCTAACAGGGGGCCCTGGAAACACCATATATTTT. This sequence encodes CASSLTGGPGNTIYF.

The CDR3 nucleotides read TGTGCCAGCCGATGGATGGCGAACACCGGGGAGCTGTTTTTT. Translated: CASRWMANTGELFF. The genes are TRBV6-1 and TRBJ2-2; D is ambiguous. This CDR3 has 14 amino acids. V was cut by 8 bases and J by 0 bases, with 10 bases left in between. The germline CDR1 and CDR2 sequences are MNHNS and SASEGT.

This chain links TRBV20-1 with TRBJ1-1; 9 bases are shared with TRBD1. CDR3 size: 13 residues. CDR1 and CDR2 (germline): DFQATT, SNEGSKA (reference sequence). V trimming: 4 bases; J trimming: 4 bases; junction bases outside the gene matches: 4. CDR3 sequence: CSAKQGAVTEAFF. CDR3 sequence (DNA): TGCAGTGCTAAACAGGGGGCCGTCACTGAAGCTTTCTTT.

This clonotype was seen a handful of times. The CDR3 DNA follows: TGTGCCAGCAGCAACCCGGGACAGGGGCGCTACGAGCAGTACTTC. Encoded protein: CASSNPGQGRYEQYF. The genes are TRBV12-3 or TRBV12-4 and TRBJ2-7; TRBD1 matches at 10 bases. Trimming removed 6 bases from V and 3 bases from J; junction bases left unmatched: 8. The CDR3 contains 15 residues.

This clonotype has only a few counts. This CDR3 is CASSDDRISTDTQYF. In nucleotides, the CDR3 is TGTGCCAGCTCAGACGACAGAATCAGCACAGATACGCAGTATTTT. J is TRBJ2-3 and V is TRBV18, with D perhaps matching TRBD1 (5 bases). V was trimmed by 5 bases and J by 0 bases, leaving 12 bases between them. Germline V gene data show CDR1 as KGHSH and CDR2 as LQKENI. This CDR3 contains 15 residues.

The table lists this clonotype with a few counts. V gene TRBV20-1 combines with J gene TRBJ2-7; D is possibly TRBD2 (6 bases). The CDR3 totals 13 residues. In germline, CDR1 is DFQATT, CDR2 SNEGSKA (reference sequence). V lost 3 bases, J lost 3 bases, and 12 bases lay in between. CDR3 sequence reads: CSARRSGDYEQYF. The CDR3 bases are TGCAGTGCTAGGCGTAGCGGAGACTACGAGCAGTACTTC.